These 7 T cell receptor beta chains were all obtained from the same sample, sequenced in a study of cytomegalovirus exposure and HLA in healthy donors. PCR used 60 Vbeta primers and 13 Jbeta primers. Profiled with immunoSEQ multiplex PCR; TCRdb holds only in-frame clones, not every one. The sample lists about 180,000 clones, roughly 80% occurring once. Sequencing was performed on PBMCs. These receptors all come from a middle-aged man in good health and CMV-seronegative.

This chain joins TRBV29-1 and TRBJ2-7; 9 nucleotides align to TRBD1. Germline-derived CDR1 and CDR2 are SQVTM and ANQGSEA. V lost 6 bases and J lost 5; bases outside the gene matches: 5. The CDR3 runs 12 residues. The CDR3 reads CSVGQGFNEQYF. CDR3 DNA sequence: TGCAGCGTGGGACAGGGTTTCAACGAGCAGTACTTC.

In this sample, this clone turned up a few times. The gene calls are TRBV19 and TRBJ2-5, with no clear D. CDR1 and CDR2 from the germline V gene are LNHDA and SQIVND (reference sequence). This CDR3 region has 14 residues. The germline V and J ends were trimmed by 5 bases and 2 bases, with 12 bases remaining between them. The CDR3 DNA follows: TGTGCCAGTAGTCCCGGTAGAGAGCAAGAGACCCAGTACTTC. Protein product: CASSPGREQETQYF.

This clone has a single count. The rearrangement links TRBV19 to TRBJ1-5, with TRBD1 matching over 9 bases. The germline gives CDR1 LNHDA, CDR2 SQIVND (reference sequence). The CDR3 runs 15 residues. V shed 5 bases and J 3 bases; nucleotides not matched to a gene: 5. The CDR3 coding sequence is TGTGCCAGTAGTTCACAGGGGGCAAACAATCAGCCCCAGCATTTT. Translated: CASSSQGANNQPQHF.

The chain combines TRBV6-1 with TRBJ2-1; weak D call: TRBD2 (6 bases). This CDR3 has 17 residues. CDR1 is MNHNS and CDR2 is SASEGT in the germline V gene. Trimming removed 4 bases from V and 4 bases from J, with 20 bases in between. The CDR3: CASSGAFGTPDYNEQFF. DNA of the CDR3: TGTGCCAGCAGTGGGGCGTTCGGGACTCCCGATTACAATGAGCAGTTCTTC.

This chain connects TRBV7-2 to TRBJ2-7, with D possibly being TRBD1 (5 bases). V lost 1 base, J lost 5 bases, and 9 bases lay in between. The germline V gene encodes CDR1 SGHTA and CDR2 FQGNSA. This CDR3 contains 13 residues. The CDR3 spells CASSLEPGHEQYF. The DNA of the CDR3 is TGTGCCAGCAGCTTAGAGCCAGGGCACGAGCAGTACTTC. The full variable domain, in which reference TRBV7-2 and TRBJ2-7 provide the parts outside the CDR3, is GAGVSQSPSNKVTEKGKDVELRCDPISGHTALYWYRQSLGQGLEFLIYFQGNSAPDKSGLPSDRFSAERTGGSVSTLTIQRTQQEDSAVYLCASSLEPGHEQYFGPGTRLTVT.

V and J are TRBV6-1 and TRBJ1-4, with a possible D match to TRBD1 (6 bases). Trimming stripped 4 bases from V and 3 bases from J, with 15 bases between. CDR3 length: 16 amino acids. Germline CDR1 reads MNHNS; CDR2 reads SASEGT. Here the CDR3 DNA reads TGTGCCAGCAGTGTCGACAGGCAGGGCGCTAATGAAAAACTGTTTTTT. Residues: CASSVDRQGANEKLFF.

This rearrangement joins TRBV5-4 to TRBJ2-1; D perhaps matches TRBD1 (8 bases). Germline V lookup: CDR1 SGHNT, CDR2 YYREEE (reference sequence). This CDR3 is 13 amino acids long. The V end was cut by 6 bases, the J end by 8 bases, with 15 bases between. This chain's CDR3 is CASNEQGGDEQFF. CDR3 bases: TGTGCCAGCAACGAACAGGGGGGGGATGAGCAGTTCTTC.